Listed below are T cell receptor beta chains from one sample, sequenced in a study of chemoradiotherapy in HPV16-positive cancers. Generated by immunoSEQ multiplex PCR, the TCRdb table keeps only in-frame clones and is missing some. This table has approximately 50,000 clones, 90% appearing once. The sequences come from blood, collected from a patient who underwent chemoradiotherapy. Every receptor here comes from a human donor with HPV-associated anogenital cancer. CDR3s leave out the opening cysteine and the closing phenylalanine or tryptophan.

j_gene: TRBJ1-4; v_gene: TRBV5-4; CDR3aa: ASSSRRGDNEKLF
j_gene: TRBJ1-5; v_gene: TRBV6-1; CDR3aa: ASSESGDRQPQH
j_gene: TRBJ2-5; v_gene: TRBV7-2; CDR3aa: ASSSQTGMETQY
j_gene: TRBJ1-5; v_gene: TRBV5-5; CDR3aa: ASSLESHQPQH
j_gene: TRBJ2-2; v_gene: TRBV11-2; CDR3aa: ASSHRDLNTGELF
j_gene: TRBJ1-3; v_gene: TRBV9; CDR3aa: ASSPSLKNSGNTIY
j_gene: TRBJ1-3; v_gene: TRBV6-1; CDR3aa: ASSEAWSTVGTIY
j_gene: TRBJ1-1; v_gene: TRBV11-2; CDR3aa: ASSLARNTEAF
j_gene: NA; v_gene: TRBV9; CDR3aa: ASSDGQSVYEQY
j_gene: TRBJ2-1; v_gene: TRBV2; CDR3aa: ASGQGGASYNEQF
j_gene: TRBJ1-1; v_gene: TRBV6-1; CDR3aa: ATETGLAEAF
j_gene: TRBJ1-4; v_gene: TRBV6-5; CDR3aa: ASSYSFSATNEKLF
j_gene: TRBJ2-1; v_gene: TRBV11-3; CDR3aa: ASSQGLAGSYNEQF
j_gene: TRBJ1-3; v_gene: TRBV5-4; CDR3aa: ASSQGHDGNTIY
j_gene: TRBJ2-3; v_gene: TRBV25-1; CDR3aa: ASSPTPFGADTQY
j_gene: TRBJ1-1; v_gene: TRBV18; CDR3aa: ASSPWGGDTEAF
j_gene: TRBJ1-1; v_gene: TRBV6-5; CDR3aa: ASSYADFDTEAF
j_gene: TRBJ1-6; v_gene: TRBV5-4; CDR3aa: ASSLEGESYNSPLH
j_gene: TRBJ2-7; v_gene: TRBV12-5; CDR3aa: ASGWRHRDPPSYEQY